Following are 21 T cell receptor beta chains from one sample sequenced in a study of molecular identifiers for immune sequencing clone quantification. TCRdb reprocessed the PCR reads via MiXCR and lists one record per CDR3 protein. The sample has some 580,000 distinct CDR3 sequences, 25% seen once; the top ten hold approximately 0.75%. The sample comprised naive CD8+ T cells from blood, with Jurkat cell RNA spiked in. Subset given: FACS-sorted CD8+CD4-CCR7+CD45RA+ naive T cells. The receptors were sampled from a human donor in good health. Some libraries in this study had Jurkat cell RNA spiked in.

This clonotype was counted at least ten times. V is TRBV12-3 or TRBV12-4 and J is TRBJ2-7; TRBD2 might be the D (5 bases). The CDR3 spans 14 residues. Trimming took off 3 bases at V and 0 bases at J, with 9 bases between the two ends. The CDR3 DNA is TGTGCCAGCAGTTTGGTCGAGGGCTCCTACGAGCAGTACTTC. As protein: CASSLVEGSYEQYF.

This clonotype was picked up a small number of times. The rearrangement links TRBV27 to TRBJ2-3, with a possible D match to TRBD1 (5 bases). V was cut by 2 bases and J by 2 bases, with 14 bases left in between. The CDR3 is 16 amino acids. The germline CDR1 and CDR2 sequences are MNHEY and SMNVEV (reference sequence). The CDR3 DNA follows: TGTGCCAGCAGTTTAGGGGCCCGGGTAGCCACAGATACGCAGTATTTT. This translates into CASSLGARVATDTQYF.

The genes are TRBV27 and TRBJ1-1, with TRBD1 matching 7 bases. CDR1 and CDR2 (germline): MNHEY, SMNVEV (reference sequence). Losses at the gene ends were 6 bases for V and 5 bases for J; bases not matched to a gene: 12. This CDR3 is 15 amino acids long. The CDR3: CASRGRQGMGTEAFF. The CDR3 nucleotides read TGTGCCAGCAGGGGGAGACAGGGAATGGGGACTGAAGCTTTCTTT.

This clonotype was detected only a few times. The chain is built from TRBV12-3 or TRBV12-4 and TRBJ2-7; no clear D. V lost 8 bases to trimming and J lost 5 bases, with 22 bases between them. This CDR3 spans 15 amino acids. The CDR3: CASSPLLQREDEQYF. CDR3 bases: TGTGCCAGCTCCCCTCTTTTGCAGCGCGAGGACGAGCAGTACTTC.

The chain uses TRBV7-6 and TRBJ2-7; 10 bases are a match to TRBD2. The CDR3 has 17 amino acids. With 1 base clipped from V and 5 bases from J, the junction kept 11 bases outside the gene matches. Germline V gene sequence: CDR1 SGHVS, CDR2 FNYEAQ. The CDR3: CASSLEAGGLGGDEQYF. CDR3 DNA sequence: TGTGCCAGCAGCTTAGAAGCGGGAGGGCTGGGAGGTGACGAGCAGTACTTC.

This clonotype has a count of ten or more. The rearrangement joins TRBV20-1 to TRBJ1-1; no reliable D call. Per germline, CDR1 DFQATT and CDR2 SNEGSKA (reference sequence). The CDR3 length is 13 residues. Trimming stripped 1 base from V and 1 base from J, with 7 bases between. The CDR3 sequence is CSARGAGNTEAFF. The DNA for the CDR3 is TGCAGTGCTAGAGGCGCCGGGAACACTGAAGCTTTCTTT.

The chain joins TRBV19 to TRBJ2-3, with 13 bases fitting TRBD2. The CDR3 loop spans 16 amino acids. V trimming: 7 bases; J trimming: 6 bases; junction bases outside the gene matches: 10. Germline loops: CDR1 LNHDA, CDR2 SQIVND (reference sequence). The CDR3 DNA reads TGTGCCAGTAACATACTAGCGGGAGGGCCTGGGGATACGCAGTATTTT. It is translated as CASNILAGGPGDTQYF.

A few counts support this clonotype. The chain employs TRBV4-1 and TRBJ1-2, with D possibly being TRBD1 (5 bases). The CDR3 length is 16 residues. Trimming left V 0 bases short and J 4 bases short, with 15 bases between. CDR1 is MGHRA and CDR2 is YSYEKL in the germline V gene. CDR3 nucleotides: TGCGCCAGCAGCCAAGATTTGTGGGGCGGATCCTATGGCTACACCTTC. This sequence encodes CASSQDLWGGSYGYTF.

This clonotype was counted many times. V gene TRBV20-1 combines with J gene TRBJ2-7; 7 positions agree with TRBD1. The V and J ends lost 6 bases and 3 bases, in that order; junction bases with no gene match: 8. In germline, CDR1 is DFQATT, CDR2 SNEGSKA (reference sequence). The CDR3 runs to 13 residues. The CDR3 sequence is CSALRGQRYEQYF. Written as DNA, the CDR3 is TGCAGTGCATTACGGGGACAGCGCTACGAGCAGTACTTC.

This sequence joins TRBV12-5 and TRBJ2-7, with 8 bases lining up with TRBD2. The J segment lost 5 bases and the V segment lost 6 bases, leaving 21 bases of the junction unmatched. From germline, CDR1 is LGHNT and CDR2 FRNRAP. CDR3 size: 18 residues. CDR3 sequence: CASGQKRVLSGRSHEQYF. DNA for the CDR3: TGTGCTAGTGGCCAGAAAAGGGTGCTAAGCGGGAGATCCCACGAGCAGTACTTC. Full variable domain (remainder filled in from reference TRBV12-5 and TRBJ2-7): DARVTQTPRHKVTEMGQEVTMRCQPILGHNTVFWYRQTMMQGLELLAYFRNRAPLDDSGMPKDRFSAEMPDATLATLKIQPSEPRDSAVYFCASGQKRVLSGRSHEQYFGPGTRLTVT.

This clonotype was seen a handful of times. The chain links TRBV30 to TRBJ2-7; tentatively, D is TRBD1 (6 bases). Germline V gene data show CDR1 as GTSNPN and CDR2 as SVGIG (reference sequence). V lost 1 base, J lost 0 bases, and 13 bases lay in between. The CDR3 is made up of 15 amino acids. The CDR3 sequence: CAWSEQTGNSYEQYF. CDR3 coding DNA: TGTGCCTGGAGTGAACAAACAGGGAACTCCTACGAGCAGTACTTC.

The sample holds a few counts of this clonotype. The gene calls are TRBV19 and TRBJ1-5; the D gene is possibly TRBD1 (6 bases). The CDR3 spans 16 residues. V was shortened by 3 bases and J by 5 bases, with 17 bases between the two germline ends. Germline CDR1 is LNHDA and CDR2 is SQIVND (reference sequence). DNA of the CDR3: TGTGCCAGTAGTATGGGGGCGGAGGGTCTGTATCAGCCCCAGCATTTT. Translated: CASSMGAEGLYQPQHF.

To note about this clonotype: A much larger clone sits a single nucleotide away, making a read error possible. The genes are TRBV28 and TRBJ2-7; D is undetermined. There are 15 residues in the CDR3. Looked up from germline, CDR1 is MDHEN and CDR2 is SYDVKM. The V end was cut by 4 bases, the J end by 2 bases, with 15 bases between. The CDR3 here is CASSSARTFPYEQYF. CDR3 DNA sequence: TGTGCCAGCAGTTCCGCCAGGACGTTCCCCTACGAGCAGTACTTC. The complete variable domain, with remaining parts taken from reference TRBV28 and TRBJ2-7, reads DVKVTQSSRYLVKRTGEKVFLECVQDMDHENMFWYRQDPGLGLRLIYFSYDVKMKEKGDIPEGYSVSREKKERFSLILESASTNQTSMYLCASSSARTFPYEQYFGPGTRLTVT.

This chain connects TRBV12-3 or TRBV12-4 to TRBJ2-5; a weak D match, TRBD2 (6 bases). The CDR3 contains 15 residues. The V end was cut by 6 bases, the J end by 5 bases, with 19 bases between. The CDR3 DNA follows: TGTGCCAGCAGGGACCGGGACTCCTCCAGGGAGACCCAGTACTTC. Translating gives CASRDRDSSRETQYF.

The chain joins TRBV14 to TRBJ2-7; D may match TRBD1 or TRBD2 (5 bases each). Germline V CDR1 and CDR2: SGHDN, FVKESK. This CDR3 is built from 15 residues. V was clipped by 1 base and J by 7 bases, with 17 bases between them. This chain's CDR3 is CASSQVHGGLEEQYF. DNA of the CDR3: TGTGCCAGCAGCCAAGTCCATGGGGGTCTAGAGGAGCAGTACTTC.

The CDR3 DNA reads as TGTGCCAGCAGCTTAGTCTCAGGGAGCTTAATTGAAGCTTTCTTT. This translates into CASSLVSGSLIEAFF. This chain joins TRBV7-2 and TRBJ1-1, with D possibly TRBD1 on 5 matching bases. The CDR3 totals 15 residues. With 1 base removed from V and 7 bases from J, the gap between germline ends came to 16 bases. The germline CDR1 and CDR2 sequences are SGHTA and FQGNSA.

The V call is TRBV2, the J call TRBJ1-6, with D perhaps matching TRBD1 (6 bases). With 2 bases removed from V and 5 bases from J, the gap between germline ends came to 10 bases. CDR3 length equals 15 residues. Looked up from germline, CDR1 is SNHLY and CDR2 is FYNNEI. In DNA, the CDR3 is TGTGCCAGCAGTGAATTGGGGGCAGATAATTCACCCCTCCACTTT. This translates into CASSELGADNSPLHF.

This clonotype has only a few counts. Just one base apart from a much larger clone, this may be a read error. The chain uses TRBV2 and TRBJ2-3; unclear D gene. V lost 4 bases, J lost 2 bases, and 10 bases lay in between. The CDR3 is 14 residues long. Germline V gene data show CDR1 as SNHLY and CDR2 as FYNNEI. The CDR3 region is CASSVGYHTDTQYF. The CDR3 nucleotides read TGTGCCAGCAGTGTGGGTTATCACACAGATACGCAGTATTTT.

In this sample, this clonotype turned up many times. The chain is built from TRBV28 and TRBJ2-5; D gene uncertain. The CDR3 length is 11 residues. With 3 bases removed from V and 4 bases from J, the gap between germline ends came to 3 bases. Germline V gene lookup returns CDR1 MDHEN and CDR2 SYDVKM. CDR3: CASSFVETQYF. In DNA, the CDR3 is TGTGCCAGCAGTTTCGTAGAGACCCAGTACTTC. Full variable domain (missing parts from reference TRBV28 and TRBJ2-5): DVKVTQSSRYLVKRTGEKVFLECVQDMDHENMFWYRQDPGLGLRLIYFSYDVKMKEKGDIPEGYSVSREKKERFSLILESASTNQTSMYLCASSFVETQYFGPGTRLLVL.

Written as DNA, the CDR3 is TGTGCCAGCGCTATAACCCAGCTGGGCAATCAGCCCCAGCATTTT. Translated, it gives CASAITQLGNQPQHF. V is TRBV6-6 and J is TRBJ1-5; D is undetermined. V lost 8 bases, J lost 2 bases, and 16 bases lay in between. The germline CDR1 and CDR2 sequences are MNHNY and SVGAGI (reference sequence). CDR3 size: 15 residues.

This clonotype came up many times. The gene calls are TRBV29-1 and TRBJ1-1; D unclear. In germline, CDR1 is SQVTM, CDR2 ANQGSEA. Trimming cost V 5 bases and J 1 base, with 5 bases left between them. There are 11 residues in the CDR3. The CDR3 loop is CSVSRNTEAFF. CDR3 coding DNA: TGCAGCGTTTCCCGGAACACTGAAGCTTTCTTT.